At least ten counts were recorded for the clone carrying this T cell receptor beta chain. Its antigen is not known. This CDR3 region has 17 residues. Trimming left V 3 bases short and J 6 bases short, with 22 bases between. Germline V gene data show CDR1 as SGHAT and CDR2 as FQNNGV. The record originates from a study of T cells in Graves' hyperthyroidism and ophthalmopathy. Findings of the study overall: Among thyroid clonotypes expanded above 0.001, most also appeared in blood.

PBMCs stemmed from around 10 ml fresh peripheral blood. Amplified TCR beta CDR3 regions derived from RNA transcripts. An initial round of RT-PCR targeting the TCR CDR3 relied on the HTBI primer set. TCRdb analysed the multiplex PCR reads with MiXCR anew, one entry per CDR3 protein. The top ten hold roughly 9.6% of the sample, which has over 300,000 distinct CDR3 sequences, roughly 13% seen once. The TCR was taken from an older woman with Graves' hyperthyroidism. The chain carries TRBV11-2 and TRBJ2-3; D is unresolved. Material: blood. CDR3 amino acids: CASSFAGPLFNGDTQYF. The CDR3 region has the DNA TGTGCCAGCAGCTTTGCCGGGCCCCTCTTCAATGGGGATACGCAGTATTTT.